One and the same sample provided the 32 T cell receptor beta chains below, sequenced in a study of blood T cells in healthy people across ages. Next came a second PCR, run for roughly 6 to 11 cycles, which used a sample-barcoded 5' primer along with a J-beta primer mix. TCRdb re-called the 5' RACE reads with MiXCR, one entry per CDR3 protein. In the table there are 870,000 or so distinct CDR3 sequences, under 30% of which are singletons. Input material: blood. The receptors stem from a woman at least 80 years old in good health.

This clonotype occurred many times. The J gene is TRBJ2-7, the V gene TRBV3-1, with D hard to call. The CDR3 runs to 14 residues. Germline V gives CDR1 LGHDT, CDR2 YNNKEL (reference sequence). V was clipped by 0 bases and J by 1 base, with 7 bases between them. CDR3 protein: CASSQESVSYEQYF. DNA for the CDR3: TGTGCCAGCAGCCAAGAATCCGTTTCCTACGAGCAGTACTTC.

In its sample, this clonotype was seen a few times. The chain combines TRBV18 with TRBJ1-1; D gene ambiguous. CDR1 KGHSH and CDR2 LQKENI come from the germline V gene. Between the trimmed V and J ends, which lost 4 bases and 5 bases, there was a span of 8 bases. The CDR3 loop spans 12 amino acids. The DNA for the CDR3 is TGTGCCAGCTCACAAGACGGGACTGAAGCTTTCTTT. Translated: CASSQDGTEAFF. Supplemented by reference TRBV18 and TRBJ1-1, the full variable domain reads NAGVMQNPRHLVRRRGQEARLRCSPMKGHSHVYWYRQLPEEGLKFMVYLQKENIIDESGMPKERFSAEFPKEGPSILRIQQVVRGDSAAYFCASSQDGTEAFFGQGTRLTVV.

This clonotype was counted a single time. The V call is TRBV30, the J call TRBJ2-2; D may match TRBD1 or TRBD2 (5 bases each). V lost 0 bases to trimming and J lost 6 bases, with 5 bases between them. CDR3 length: 12 residues. From germline, CDR1 is GTSNPN and CDR2 SVGIG (reference sequence). The chain's CDR3 is CAWSVGAGELFF. As DNA, the CDR3 is TGTGCCTGGAGTGTGGGGGCCGGGGAGCTGTTTTTT.

The sample holds a few counts of this clonotype. This chain links TRBV2 with TRBJ2-5; no reliable D call. Germline V lookup: CDR1 SNHLY, CDR2 FYNNEI. Trimming shortened V by 3 bases and J by 1 base, and 9 bases separated the two germline ends. This CDR3 has 14 amino acids. The CDR3 bases are TGTGCCAGCAGTGATCTTGGGGTCCAAGAGACCCAGTACTTC. Protein sequence: CASSDLGVQETQYF.

This chain connects TRBV7-9 to TRBJ1-1; the D gene is possibly TRBD1 (6 bases). V was pared by 3 bases and J by 2 bases, with 13 bases between. The CDR3 runs 15 residues. Germline-derived CDR1 and CDR2 are SEHNR and FQNEAQ (reference sequence). The DNA of the CDR3 is TGTGCCAGCAGCTTGGCCGGGACACCAAACACTGAAGCTTTCTTT. Translating it yields CASSLAGTPNTEAFF.

Note on this clonotype: A read error is possible here, since a much larger clone lies one base away. The rearrangement links TRBV27 to TRBJ2-1, with 7 bases fitting TRBD1. The J segment lost 12 bases and the V segment lost 5 bases, leaving 4 bases of the junction unmatched. This CDR3 comprises 11 residues. Germline V lookup: CDR1 MNHEY, CDR2 SMNVEV (reference sequence). CDR3 in DNA: TGTGCCAGCAGTGCCACAGGGGTGCAGTTCTTC. It yields the protein CASSATGVQFF.

The table lists this clonotype with a few counts. The chain joins TRBV5-4 to TRBJ2-1; D remains unclear. The germline V gene encodes CDR1 SGHNT and CDR2 YYREEE (reference sequence). Trimming shortened V by 1 base and J by 7 bases, and 9 bases separated the two germline ends. CDR3 length: 13 residues. CDR3 region: CASSLIHENEQFF. The CDR3 DNA sequence: TGTGCCAGCAGCTTGATCCACGAGAATGAGCAGTTCTTC.

The chain links TRBV19 to TRBJ2-4; TRBD2 is a possible D gene (6 bases). The CDR3 is 15 residues long. V lost 3 bases and J 4 bases, leaving 13 bases between the germline ends. Germline lookup yields CDR1 LNHDA and CDR2 SQIVND (reference sequence). The CDR3 nucleotides read TGTGCCAGTAGTATTGGAGGGATTGCGAAAAACATTCAGTACTTC. Amino acid sequence: CASSIGGIAKNIQYF.

This clonotype was observed many times. The V and J genes are TRBV3-1 and TRBJ2-4, with 14 bases matching TRBD2. The CDR3 totals 15 residues. Germline-derived CDR1 and CDR2 are LGHDT and YNNKEL (reference sequence). Trimming took 4 bases from V and 12 from J; bases not matched to a gene: 8. The CDR3, as DNA: TGTGCCAGCAGCCCGACTAGCGGGGGGGGTTACAGTCAGTACTTC. This encodes CASSPTSGGGYSQYF.

This clonotype was seen only a few times. Being one base from a much bigger clone, this may be a read error. The chain links TRBV9 to TRBJ2-3; 7 positions match TRBD1. J lost 5 bases, V lost 0 bases, and 6 bases had no gene match. This CDR3 region has 15 residues. Germline-derived CDR1 and CDR2 are SGDLS and YYNGEE. The CDR3 DNA is TGTGCCAGCAGCGTAGGTGCGCCAGGGGGAGATACGCAGTATTTT. Its translation: CASSVGAPGGDTQYF.

This clonotype was found many times. The V and J genes are TRBV2 and TRBJ2-7, with D tentatively TRBD2 (5 bases). CDR1 and CDR2 from the germline V gene are SNHLY and FYNNEI. The CDR3 consists of 12 residues. V lost 8 bases to trimming and J lost 1 base, with 9 bases between them. CDR3 region: CASVRTSYEQYF. CDR3 sequence (DNA): TGTGCCAGCGTTCGGACTTCCTACGAGCAGTACTTC.

V and J are TRBV20-1 and TRBJ1-6; D possibly corresponds to TRBD1 (5 bases). CDR3 length: 15 residues. CDR1 and CDR2 (germline): DFQATT, SNEGSKA (reference sequence). Trimming left V 4 bases short and J 10 bases short, with 20 bases between. The chain's CDR3 is CSAKVSGDAGSPLHF. CDR3 coding DNA: TGCAGTGCTAAAGTCTCGGGGGATGCGGGCTCACCCCTCCACTTT.

This clonotype has a handful of counts. A much larger clone is a single base away; this may be a read error. J is TRBJ2-1 and V is TRBV18, with D perhaps TRBD1 (6 bases). The tail of the sequence fits TRBJ2-7 better, so the J call may be wrong. The CDR3 has 13 residues. Germline V gene lookup returns CDR1 KGHSH and CDR2 LQKENI. CDR3 nucleotide sequence: TGTGCCAGCTCGGCGGACAGCTACAATGAGCAGTACTTC. This gives the protein CASSADSYNEQYF.

This clonotype has ten or more counts. The junction does not match germline at one end; this may be a read error. The chain carries TRBV20-1 and TRBJ1-6; TRBD1 matches 7 bases. The CDR3 length is 15 residues. Germline assignment: CDR1 DFQATT and CDR2 SNEGSKA (reference sequence). CDR3 nucleotides: TGCAGTGCGAGAGATGACGGGACAGCCAATTCACCCCTCCACTTT. Its protein is CSARDDGTANSPLHF.

This clonotype was seen many times. This chain joins TRBV12-3 or TRBV12-4 and TRBJ2-3; D gene uncertain. The V end lost 2 bases, the J end lost 2 bases, and 5 bases lay between the germline ends. This CDR3 comprises 13 residues. The CDR3 sequence: CASSLLTTDTQYF. In nucleotides, the CDR3 is TGTGCCAGCAGTTTACTTACCACAGATACGCAGTATTTT.

Here the CDR3 reads CASTPGTASYEQYF. CDR3 sequence (DNA): TGCGCCAGCACCCCCGGAACAGCTAGCTACGAGCAGTACTTC. The chain joins TRBV10-2 to TRBJ2-7; D remains unclear. V shed 7 bases and J shed 3 bases, with 16 bases lying between them. This CDR3 is built from 14 residues. Germline loops: CDR1 WSHSY, CDR2 SAAADI.

This clonotype was seen many times. One end of the junction is discordant with germline, which a read error may explain. The chain combines TRBV5-1 with TRBJ2-1, with a tentative D call TRBD1 (6 bases). Germline V gene data show CDR1 as SGHRS and CDR2 as YFSETQ. The CDR3 is made up of 14 amino acids. CDR3 bases: TGTGCCAGCAGCTTAGGGGGTAGGAACAATGAGCAGTTCTTC. It encodes CASSLGGRNNEQFF. The full variable domain, with the rest looked up from reference TRBV5-1 and TRBJ2-1, is KAGVTQTPRYLIKTRGQQVTLSCSPISGHRSVSWYQQTPGQGLQFLFEYFSETQRNKGNFPGRFSGRQFSNSRSEMNVSTLELGDSALYLCASSLGGRNNEQFFGPGTRLTVL.

This clonotype came up a few times. The J gene is TRBJ1-2, the V gene TRBV28; possible D gene TRBD1, 6 bases. Trimming left V 4 bases short and J 6 bases short, with 15 bases between. The length of the CDR3 is 14 residues. The germline CDR1 and CDR2 sequences are MDHEN and SYDVKM. The CDR3 reads CASSSLPGTNGYTF. CDR3 bases: TGTGCCAGCAGTTCCCTCCCCGGGACAAATGGCTACACCTTC.

A note on this clonotype: One end of the junction varies from germline; a read error may be responsible. The rearrangement joins TRBV6-5 to TRBJ1-1; no definite D call. Germline loops: CDR1 MNHEY, CDR2 SVGAGI. The CDR3 contains 15 residues. The CDR3 loop is CASSRALLMNAEAFF. The CDR3 nucleotides read TGTGCCAGCAGTCGAGCCCTCCTCATGAACGCTGAAGCTTTCTTT.

The sample holds many counts of this clonotype. The V and J genes are TRBV6-2 or TRBV6-3 and TRBJ2-5; 9 positions match TRBD2. There are 15 residues in the CDR3. CDR1 is MNHEY, CDR2 SVGEGT, per germline. The ends lost 6 bases at V and 4 bases at J; junction bases unmatched: 9. Here the CDR3 DNA reads TGTGCCAGCAGCCAACGGACTAGCGCGGGAGAGACCCAGTACTTC. It translates to CASSQRTSAGETQYF.

This clonotype was observed many times. The genes are TRBV5-1 and TRBJ1-4; 8 bases align to TRBD1. V gave up 2 bases and J gave up 2 bases; unmatched junction bases: 2. Germline V CDR1 and CDR2: SGHRS, YFSETQ. The CDR3 is 15 residues long. The CDR3 DNA sequence: TGCGCCAGCAGCTTTCAGGGGGCGACTAATGAAAAACTGTTTTTT. Its protein is CASSFQGATNEKLFF.

This clonotype was counted only a few times. The CDR3, as DNA: TGCGCCAGCAGCTCCCAGGGGGTACTAGCGGGAGGGCCAGAGACCCAGTACTTC. It yields the protein CASSSQGVLAGGPETQYF. V is TRBV5-1 and J is TRBJ2-5; 13 positions match TRBD2. The CDR3 runs 18 residues. Unmatched junction bases numbered 12, after V lost 3 bases and J lost 4 bases. From germline, CDR1 is SGHRS and CDR2 YFSETQ.

This clonotype occurred many times. This chain links TRBV20-1 with TRBJ2-7; D not certain. V was pared by 6 bases and J by 0 bases, with 15 bases between. Germline CDR1 is DFQATT and CDR2 is SNEGSKA (reference sequence). The CDR3 is made up of 14 amino acids. As DNA, the CDR3 is TGCAGTGCCTTCAGACGGATTAGCTCCTACGAGCAGTACTTC. Translated, it gives CSAFRRISSYEQYF.

The J gene is TRBJ1-5, the V gene TRBV7-2; TRBD1 matches at 12 bases. With 3 bases clipped from V and 6 bases from J, the junction kept 3 bases outside the gene matches. The CDR3 is 15 residues long. Looked up from germline, CDR1 is SGHTA and CDR2 is FQGNSA. CDR3 loop: CASSLGQGAVQPQHF. The CDR3 DNA sequence: TGTGCCAGCAGCTTGGGACAGGGGGCGGTTCAGCCCCAGCATTTT.

This clonotype was seen a single time. V gene TRBV20-1 combines with J gene TRBJ2-5, with 16 positions matching TRBD2. Germline values: CDR1 DFQATT, CDR2 SNEGSKA (reference sequence). The CDR3 contains 16 residues. V was pared by 0 bases and J by 10 bases, with 8 bases of the junction left unmatched. The CDR3 region has the DNA TGCAGTGCTAGAGATTGGGGACTAGCGGGGGGGGAGGACCAGTACTTC. As protein: CSARDWGLAGGEDQYF.

The rearrangement links TRBV6-6 to TRBJ2-1; 10 bases fit TRBD1. V gave up 2 bases and J gave up 5 bases; unmatched junction bases: 6. Germline V lookup: CDR1 MNHNY, CDR2 SVGAGI (reference sequence). CDR3 size: 16 residues. The CDR3 DNA is TGTGCCAGCAGTTACCTGACAGGGGGCACGGACAATGAGCAGTTCTTC. This sequence encodes CASSYLTGGTDNEQFF.

For this clonotype: A much larger clone lies a single base off, so this may be a read error. This chain uses TRBV7-2 with TRBJ2-7; D uncertain. Germline assignment: CDR1 SGHTA and CDR2 FQGNSA. This CDR3 spans 11 amino acids. The CDR3 bases are TGTGCCGGCAGCTTTTTGGGTGAGCAGTACTTC. Protein sequence: CAGSFLGEQYF.

This clonotype was picked up many times. The V and J genes are TRBV20-1 and TRBJ2-5; D tentatively reads TRBD1 or TRBD2 (7 bases each). V dropped 6 bases and J dropped 5 bases, with 22 bases sitting between them. Germline CDR1 DFQATT, CDR2 SNEGSKA (reference sequence). This CDR3 comprises 15 residues. The CDR3 protein is CSAIDGRGLGETQYF. CDR3 nucleotides: TGCAGTGCAATAGATGGGAGGGGGCTTGGGGAGACCCAGTACTTC.

The genes are TRBV7-2 and TRBJ2-1; D may be TRBD1 (6 bases). V was cut by 5 bases and J by 4 bases, with 12 bases left in between. The CDR3 loop spans 14 amino acids. CDR1 and CDR2 from the germline V gene are SGHTA and FQGNSA. The DNA of the CDR3 is TGTGCCAGCAGCCCCAAAGGGGGATACAATGAGCAGTTCTTC. Translating gives CASSPKGGYNEQFF.

Many counts were recorded for this clonotype. The chain links TRBV20-1 to TRBJ2-7, with 10 nucleotides matching TRBD1. The CDR3 runs 14 residues. Germline loops: CDR1 DFQATT, CDR2 SNEGSKA (reference sequence). V lost 2 bases to trimming and J lost 6 bases; unmatched junction nucleotides: 7. The CDR3 DNA reads TGCAGTGCTAGAAGGGGACAGGGGATCTCCGAGCAGTACTTC. It codes for CSARRGQGISEQYF.

This clonotype was seen ten or more times. This rearrangement joins TRBV30 to TRBJ1-2; D is possibly TRBD1 (5 bases). The CDR3 is made up of 12 amino acids. From germline, CDR1 is GTSNPN and CDR2 SVGIG (reference sequence). The V end was cut by 3 bases, the J end by 8 bases, with 13 bases between. CDR3: CAWSAQGVGYTF. The DNA of the CDR3 is TGTGCCTGGAGCGCCCAAGGGGTCGGCTACACCTTC.

V gene TRBV2 combines with J gene TRBJ2-3; 11 bases are shared with TRBD1. The CDR3 sequence is 15 residues long. Germline CDR1 reads SNHLY; CDR2 reads FYNNEI. V gave up 6 bases and J gave up 5 bases; unmatched junction bases: 7. DNA for the CDR3: TGTGCCAGCAGCTTCGGACAGGGGGCAGGAGATACGCAGTATTTT. This translates into CASSFGQGAGDTQYF.